This TCR beta chain derives from a study of blood T cell repertoires in COVID-19. Germline-derived CDR1 and CDR2 are SEHNR and FQNEAQ (reference sequence). The V end lost 2 bases, the J end lost 2 bases, and 24 bases lay between the germline ends. CDR3 length equals 19 residues. Generated by immunoSEQ multiplex PCR, the TCRdb table keeps only in-frame clones and is missing some. The data hold about 270,000 clones, with about four fifths observed a single time. Sample: peripheral blood. This chain joins TRBV7-9 and TRBJ1-2; D remains unclear. The clonotype was recovered from a man aged 80 or over with acute or convalescent COVID-19. CDR3 coding DNA: TGTGCCAGCAGCTTACGGGTTCCAAACGACGGCTCAATGAACTATGGCTACACCTTC. It is translated as CASSLRVPNDGSMNYGYTF. The variable domain in full, completed from reference TRBV7-9 and TRBJ1-2, reads DTGVSQNPRHKITKRGQNVTFRCDPISEHNRLYWYRQTLGQGPEFLTYFQNEAQLEKSRLLSDRFSAERPKGSFSTLEIQRTEQGDSAMYLCASSLRVPNDGSMNYGYTFGSGTRLTVV.